These 26 T cell receptor beta chains share one sample of origin, sequenced in a study of T cell changes during pregnancy in multiple sclerosis. Sequenced by immunoSEQ multiplex PCR; TCRdb stores in-frame clones only, minus some. This table holds about 70,000 clones, approximately 91% found once. The sample consisted of CD4+ T cells from peripheral blood mononuclear cells, taken after pregnancy. These receptors originate from a female donor with multiple sclerosis, enrolled in a pregnancy study.

The V gene is TRBV28, the J gene TRBJ2-2; TRBD1 matches at 11 bases. V shed 5 bases and J 3 bases; nucleotides not matched to a gene: 5. The CDR3 extends over 16 amino acids. Germline loops: CDR1 MDHEN, CDR2 SYDVKM. CDR3 amino acids: CASSHGTGGDTGELFF. The CDR3 nucleotides read TGTGCCAGCAGTCACGGGACAGGGGGGGACACCGGGGAGCTGTTTTTT.

The chain has TRBV6-1 and TRBJ1-5; D gene unclear. Germline-derived CDR1 and CDR2 are MNHNS and SASEGT. The CDR3 has 14 amino acids. V shed 2 bases and J shed 4 bases, with 9 bases lying between them. CDR3 region: CASSERRPNQPQHF. The CDR3 DNA sequence: TGTGCCAGCAGTGAACGGAGACCAAATCAGCCCCAGCATTTT.

The V gene is TRBV18, the J gene TRBJ1-3; 7 nucleotides match TRBD1. The V gene's germline CDR1 is KGHSH and CDR2 LQKENI. This CDR3 contains 15 residues. V lost 6 bases, J lost 4 bases, and 9 bases stayed unmatched. The CDR3 sequence is CASSAGTGAGNTIYF. CDR3 DNA: TGTGCCAGCTCGGCGGGTACAGGGGCCGGAAACACCATATATTTT.

The chain has TRBV10-3 and TRBJ1-2, with D uncertain. V lost 1 base, J lost 7 bases, and 13 bases lay in between. The CDR3 covers 14 residues. Germline CDR1 and CDR2: ENHRY and SYGVKD. The CDR3 region is CAISEFKVPGGYTF. The CDR3 coding sequence is TGTGCCATCAGTGAGTTCAAGGTTCCGGGTGGCTACACCTTC.

The chain recombines TRBV5-1 with TRBJ1-6, with TRBD1 identical over 10 bases. Per the germline V gene, CDR1 is SGHRS and CDR2 is YFSETQ. There are 16 residues in the CDR3. Germline trimming cut 4 bases from V and 7 bases from J; bases unmatched to any gene: 8. The CDR3: CASSTDRGQGNSPLHF. CDR3 nucleotides: TGCGCCAGCAGCACCGACAGGGGGCAGGGGAATTCACCCCTCCACTTT. Full variable domain (missing parts from reference TRBV5-1 and TRBJ1-6): KAGVTQTPRYLIKTRGQQVTLSCSPISGHRSVSWYQQTPGQGLQFLFEYFSETQRNKGNFPGRFSGRQFSNSRSEMNVSTLELGDSALYLCASSTDRGQGNSPLHFGNGTRLTVT.

The genes are TRBV18 and TRBJ1-2, with 7 nucleotides matching TRBD1. Germline V gives CDR1 KGHSH, CDR2 LQKENI. The trim removed 6 bases at V and 5 bases at J, leaving 15 bases unmatched. The CDR3 totals 16 residues. The CDR3 nucleotides are TGTGCCAGCTCTCCTACACCGGGACAGAGAGAGTATGGCTACACCTTC. Its protein is CASSPTPGQREYGYTF.

This clone was found once. The chain links TRBV19 to TRBJ2-3, with 7 bases aligning to TRBD2. This CDR3 comprises 15 residues. Germline V gene data show CDR1 as LNHDA and CDR2 as SQIVND (reference sequence). The ends lost 5 bases at V and 3 bases at J; junction bases unmatched: 8. CDR3 sequence: CASSLLAAPTDTQYF. The CDR3 region has the DNA TGTGCCAGTAGTCTTCTAGCGGCACCTACAGATACGCAGTATTTT.

J is TRBJ2-5 and V is TRBV19, with D tentatively TRBD2 (5 bases). This CDR3 has 14 residues. In germline, CDR1 is LNHDA, CDR2 SQIVND (reference sequence). The V and J ends lost 3 bases and 0 bases respectively, with 8 bases between them. The CDR3 DNA sequence: TGTGCCAGTAGTATCGCGCGGGACCAAGAGACCCAGTACTTC. This gives the protein CASSIARDQETQYF.

The chain employs TRBV7-3 and TRBJ2-5, with D possibly being TRBD2 (5 bases). Looked up from germline, CDR1 is SGHTA and CDR2 is FQGTGA. The CDR3 has 14 residues. Trimming took 1 base from V and 5 from J, leaving 11 bases between them. The CDR3 spells CASSLNGLGETQYF. DNA of the CDR3: TGTGCCAGCAGCTTAAATGGACTGGGGGAGACCCAGTACTTC.

This sequence joins TRBV5-1 and TRBJ2-1; D may be TRBD1 (7 bases). Germline CDR1 is SGHRS and CDR2 is YFSETQ. Trimming shortened V by 4 bases and J by 5 bases, and 16 bases separated the two germline ends. The CDR3 spans 15 residues. CDR3 DNA sequence: TGCGCCAGCAGCAGTGGGGGGACAGAAAACAATGAGCAGTTCTTC. As protein: CASSSGGTENNEQFF. Complete variable domain (other parts from reference TRBV5-1 and TRBJ2-1): KAGVTQTPRYLIKTRGQQVTLSCSPISGHRSVSWYQQTPGQGLQFLFEYFSETQRNKGNFPGRFSGRQFSNSRSEMNVSTLELGDSALYLCASSSGGTENNEQFFGPGTRLTVL.

The chain has TRBV7-9 and TRBJ1-1, with TRBD1 as a possible D gene (5 bases). The CDR3 is 14 amino acids. The V gene's germline CDR1 is SEHNR and CDR2 FQNEAQ (reference sequence). The ends were cut back, 8 bases at V and 1 base at J, with 14 bases in the middle. The CDR3 DNA reads TGTGCCAGCGGGACTTCTTTATGGAACACTGAAGCTTTCTTT. Amino acid sequence: CASGTSLWNTEAFF.

The J gene is TRBJ2-3, the V gene TRBV9, with TRBD2 matching 11 bases. J gave up 5 bases and V 4 bases, and 9 bases lay outside the gene matches. Germline loops: CDR1 SGDLS, CDR2 YYNGEE. The CDR3 loop spans 16 amino acids. The CDR3 DNA is TGTGCCAGCAGCTCAGTCCGACTAGCGGGGATAGATACGCAGTATTTT. This gives the protein CASSSVRLAGIDTQYF.

V and J are TRBV5-4 and TRBJ2-5; D uncertain. Germline values: CDR1 SGHNT, CDR2 YYREEE (reference sequence). CDR3 length: 14 residues. V was pared by 0 bases and J by 3 bases, with 9 bases between. CDR3 amino acids: CASSLVSVKETQYF. In nucleotides, the CDR3 is TGTGCCAGCAGCTTGGTCTCTGTTAAAGAGACCCAGTACTTC.

CDR3: CASGDRGRNQPQHF. CDR3 DNA sequence: TGTGCCAGCGGGGACAGGGGGAGGAATCAGCCCCAGCATTTT. The V gene is TRBV7-2, the J gene TRBJ1-5; 11 positions agree with TRBD1. The CDR3 is 14 amino acids. Trimming removed 8 bases from V and 4 bases from J; junction bases left unmatched: 4. The germline V gene has CDR1 SGHTA and CDR2 FQGNSA. The full variable domain, in which reference TRBV7-2 and TRBJ1-5 provide the parts outside the CDR3, is GAGVSQSPSNKVTEKGKDVELRCDPISGHTALYWYRQSLGQGLEFLIYFQGNSAPDKSGLPSDRFSAERTGGSVSTLTIQRTQQEDSAVYLCASGDRGRNQPQHFGDGTRLSIL.

V and J are TRBV29-1 and TRBJ1-2; a weak D match, TRBD1 (5 bases). Germline CDR1 SQVTM, CDR2 ANQGSEA. The CDR3 has 11 amino acids. Trimming left V 2 bases short and J 7 bases short, with 8 bases between. The CDR3 spells CSVERGVGYTF. The CDR3 DNA is TGCAGCGTTGAAAGGGGCGTTGGCTACACCTTC.

The CDR3 DNA is TGTGCCAGTAGTCGACGGACAGGGGGCTACGAGCAGTACTTC. Protein sequence: CASSRRTGGYEQYF. The rearrangement links TRBV19 to TRBJ2-7, with TRBD1 matching over 10 bases. V was pared by 5 bases and J by 3 bases, with 4 bases of the junction left unmatched. This CDR3 is built from 14 residues. Germline V gives CDR1 LNHDA, CDR2 SQIVND (reference sequence).

The chain couples TRBV21-1 to TRBJ2-2; TRBD1 is the table's D call, not checked against the DNA. TRBV21-1 is described as a pseudogene. This CDR3 contains 16 residues. The chain's CDR3 is CASSRSGTENTGELFF. The DNA for the CDR3 is TGTGCCAGCAGCAGAAGTGGGACAGAGAACACCGGGGAGCTGTTTTTT.

This clone was counted at least ten times. The rearrangement joins TRBV28 to TRBJ2-2; a weak D match, TRBD1 (5 bases). Trimming cost V 5 bases and J 0 bases, with 7 bases left between them. Germline CDR1 and CDR2: MDHEN and SYDVKM. The CDR3 has 14 amino acids. CDR3 in DNA: TGTGCCAGCAGTACAGGCACGAACACCGGGGAGCTGTTTTTT. It encodes CASSTGTNTGELFF.

The chain links TRBV11-3 to TRBJ2-1; perhaps TRBD2 as D (5 bases). CDR3 length: 15 residues. From germline, CDR1 is SGHNT and CDR2 YENEEA. V was pared by 5 bases and J by 2 bases, with 13 bases between. This CDR3 reads CASSGRESPYNEQFF. CDR3 bases: TGTGCCAGCAGCGGCCGGGAAAGCCCCTACAATGAGCAGTTCTTC.

The V call is TRBV6-7, the J call TRBJ1-1; 9 bases match TRBD1. TRBV6-7 is sorted into the ORF group, with uncertain function. This CDR3 has 15 amino acids. The junction had 3 bases not matched to a gene; V was cut back by 0 bases and J by 4 bases. For the CDR3, the DNA is TGTGCCAGCAGTTACTCAGGACAGGGGACCACTGAAGCTTTCTTT. Translated, it gives CASSYSGQGTTEAFF.

The chain has TRBV7-8 and TRBJ1-1; D ambiguous. Germline V lookup: CDR1 SGHVS, CDR2 FQNEAQ. V lost 8 bases and J lost 3, with 10 bases in between. The CDR3 has 12 residues. CDR3 nucleotide sequence: TGTGCCAGCTCAGTGTTGGACACTGAAGCTTTCTTT. It yields the protein CASSVLDTEAFF. Based on the CDR3 plus reference TRBV7-8 and TRBJ1-1, the full variable domain is GAGVSQSPRYKVAKRGQDVALRCDPISGHVSLFWYQQALGQGPEFLTYFQNEAQLDKSGLPSDRFFAERPEGSVSTLKIQRTQQEDSAVYLCASSVLDTEAFFGQGTRLTVV.

The chain uses TRBV15 and TRBJ2-1, with D possibly matching TRBD2 (5 bases). V was clipped by 0 bases and J by 5 bases, with 11 bases between them. The CDR3 length is 15 residues. CDR1 and CDR2 (germline): LNHNV, YYDKDF (reference sequence). The CDR3 is CATSRDGKQDNEQFF. DNA for the CDR3: TGTGCCACCAGCAGAGACGGGAAACAAGACAATGAGCAGTTCTTC.

The chain is built from TRBV27 and TRBJ1-1, with no clear D. Trimming stripped 0 bases from V and 4 bases from J, with 9 bases between. Germline lookup yields CDR1 MNHEY and CDR2 SMNVEV (reference sequence). The CDR3 has 14 residues. The CDR3 nucleotides read TGTGCCAGCAGTTTATCGAGGGCAGCCACTGAAGCTTTCTTT. It translates to CASSLSRAATEAFF.

V usage is TRBV19 and J usage is TRBJ2-5, with 8 positions matching TRBD1. The germline V gene has CDR1 LNHDA and CDR2 SQIVND (reference sequence). The V segment lost 9 bases and the J segment 5 bases; nucleotides outside the gene matches: 8. The CDR3 is 13 residues long. The CDR3 coding sequence is TGTGCCAGCGTAGGACAGGGAAGGGAGACCCAGTACTTC. This codes for CASVGQGRETQYF.

The count of this clone is one. The chain is built from TRBV7-3 and TRBJ2-1, with TRBD1 matching 7 bases. V was clipped by 1 base and J by 6 bases; unmatched bases: 6. CDR3 length: 15 amino acids. CDR1 and CDR2 (germline): SGHTA, FQGTGA. CDR3 coding DNA: TGTGCCAGCAGCTTAAACAGGGGACGTAGCAATGAGCAGTTCTTC. Encoded protein: CASSLNRGRSNEQFF. The full variable domain, completed using reference TRBV7-3 and TRBJ2-1, is GAGVSQTPSNKVTEKGKYVELRCDPISGHTALYWYRQSLGQGPEFLIYFQGTGAADDSGLPNDRFFAVRPEGSVSTLKIQRTERGDSAVYLCASSLNRGRSNEQFFGPGTRLTVL.

This sequence joins TRBV5-1 and TRBJ2-1; the D gene is possibly TRBD2 (5 bases). V lost 0 bases to trimming and J lost 0 bases, with 13 bases between them. The germline V gene has CDR1 SGHRS and CDR2 YFSETQ. The CDR3 length is 17 residues. CDR3 in DNA: TGCGCCAGCAGCTTGGATCAAGGTAGCGACTCCTACAATGAGCAGTTCTTC. Its translation is CASSLDQGSDSYNEQFF.